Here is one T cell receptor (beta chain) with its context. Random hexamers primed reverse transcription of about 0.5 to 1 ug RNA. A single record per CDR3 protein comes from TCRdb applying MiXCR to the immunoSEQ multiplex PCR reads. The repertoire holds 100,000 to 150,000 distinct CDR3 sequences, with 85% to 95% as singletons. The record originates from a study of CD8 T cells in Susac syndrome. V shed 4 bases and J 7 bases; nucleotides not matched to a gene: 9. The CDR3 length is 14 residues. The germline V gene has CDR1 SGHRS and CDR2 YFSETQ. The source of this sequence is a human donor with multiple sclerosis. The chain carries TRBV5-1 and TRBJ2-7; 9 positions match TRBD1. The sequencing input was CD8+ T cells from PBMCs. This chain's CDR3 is CASSGDRGAWEQYF. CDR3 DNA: TGCGCCAGCAGCGGTGACAGGGGGGCCTGGGAGCAGTACTTC.